The TCR beta chain described here comes from a study of T cells in Graves' hyperthyroidism and ophthalmopathy. The germline V and J ends were trimmed by 1 base and 3 bases, with 10 bases remaining between them. From germline, CDR1 is MGHRA and CDR2 YSYEKL. This CDR3 comprises 14 residues. Amplification of TCR beta CDR3 regions used RNA as the template. Primed by the HTBI set, a first-round RT-PCR was run on the TCR CDR3. Via MiXCR, TCRdb re-called the multiplex PCR reads, giving one row per CDR3 protein. This table has 500,000 to 750,000 distinct CDR3 sequences, around 45% appearing once. The table lists this clonotype with a few counts.

This clonotype was obtained from a woman under 30 with Graves' hyperthyroidism. This chain uses TRBV4-1 with TRBJ2-7; possible D gene TRBD1, 6 bases. The material sequenced was peripheral blood or thyroid tissue (not recorded which). CDR3 sequence reads: CASSQVAGVYEQYF. In DNA, the CDR3 is TGCGCCAGCAGCCAAGTGGCAGGGGTCTACGAGCAGTACTTC.